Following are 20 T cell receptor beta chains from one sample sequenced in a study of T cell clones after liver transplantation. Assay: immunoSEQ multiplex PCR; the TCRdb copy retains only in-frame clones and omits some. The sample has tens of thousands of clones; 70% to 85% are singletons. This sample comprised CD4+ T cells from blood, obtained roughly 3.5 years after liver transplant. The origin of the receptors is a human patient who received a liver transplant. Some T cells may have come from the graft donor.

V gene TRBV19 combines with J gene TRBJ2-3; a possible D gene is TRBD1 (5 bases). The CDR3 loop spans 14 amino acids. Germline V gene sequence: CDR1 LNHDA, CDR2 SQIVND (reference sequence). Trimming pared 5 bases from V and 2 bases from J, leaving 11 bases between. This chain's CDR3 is CASSAQVNTDTQYF. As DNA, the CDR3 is TGTGCCAGTAGTGCACAGGTTAACACAGATACGCAGTATTTT.

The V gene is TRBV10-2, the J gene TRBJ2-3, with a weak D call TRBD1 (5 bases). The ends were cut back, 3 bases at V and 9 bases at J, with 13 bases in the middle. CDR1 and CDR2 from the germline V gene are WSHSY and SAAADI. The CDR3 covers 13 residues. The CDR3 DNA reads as TGCGCCAGCAGTGATGTCCGTCAGGGAACGCAGTATTTT. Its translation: CASSDVRQGTQYF.

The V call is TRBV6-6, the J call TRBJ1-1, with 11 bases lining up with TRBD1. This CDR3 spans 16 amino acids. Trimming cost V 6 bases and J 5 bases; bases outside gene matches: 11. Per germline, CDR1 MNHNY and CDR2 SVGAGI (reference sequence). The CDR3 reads CASSTPGQGVRTEAFF. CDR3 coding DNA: TGTGCCAGCAGCACCCCGGGACAGGGGGTGAGGACTGAAGCTTTCTTT.

The CDR3 DNA follows: TGTGCCAGCAGTTATATGAGCGGGAGTTTCGGTAATGAGCAGTTCTTC. Translated: CASSYMSGSFGNEQFF. V is TRBV6-5 and J is TRBJ2-1; 8 bases align to TRBD2. This CDR3 comprises 16 residues. Germline V gene sequence: CDR1 MNHEY, CDR2 SVGAGI. The V segment lost 3 bases and the J segment 7 bases; nucleotides outside the gene matches: 11.

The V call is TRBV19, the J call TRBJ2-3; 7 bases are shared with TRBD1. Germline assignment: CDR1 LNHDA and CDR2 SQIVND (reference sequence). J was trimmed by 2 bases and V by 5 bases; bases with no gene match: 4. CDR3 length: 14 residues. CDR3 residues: CASSWGQITDTQYF. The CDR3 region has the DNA TGTGCCAGTAGTTGGGGACAGATCACAGATACGCAGTATTTT.

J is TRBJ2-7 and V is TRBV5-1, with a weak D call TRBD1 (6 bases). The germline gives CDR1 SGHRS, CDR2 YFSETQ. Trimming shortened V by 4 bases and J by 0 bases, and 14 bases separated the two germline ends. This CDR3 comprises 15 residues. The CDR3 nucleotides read TGCGCCAGCAGCCTTCCGGGACAAAGCTCCTACGAGCAGTACTTC. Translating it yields CASSLPGQSSYEQYF.

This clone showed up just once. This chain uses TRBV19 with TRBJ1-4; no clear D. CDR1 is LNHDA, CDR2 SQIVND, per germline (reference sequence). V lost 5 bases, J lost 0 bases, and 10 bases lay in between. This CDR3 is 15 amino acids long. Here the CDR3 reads CASSATRPTNEKLFF. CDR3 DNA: TGTGCCAGTAGTGCCACCAGGCCAACTAATGAAAAACTGTTTTTT.

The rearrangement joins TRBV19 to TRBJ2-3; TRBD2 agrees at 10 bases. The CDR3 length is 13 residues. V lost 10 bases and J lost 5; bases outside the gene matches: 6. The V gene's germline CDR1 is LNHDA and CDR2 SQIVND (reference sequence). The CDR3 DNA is TGTGCCACCAGGGCTAGCGGGAGAGATACGCAGTATTTT. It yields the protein CATRASGRDTQYF. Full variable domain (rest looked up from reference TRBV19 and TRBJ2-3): DGGITQSPKYLFRKEGQNVTLSCEQNLNHDAMYWYRQDPGQGLRLIYYSQIVNDFQKGDIAEGYSVSREKKESFPLTVTSAQKNPTAFYLCATRASGRDTQYFGPGTRLTVL.

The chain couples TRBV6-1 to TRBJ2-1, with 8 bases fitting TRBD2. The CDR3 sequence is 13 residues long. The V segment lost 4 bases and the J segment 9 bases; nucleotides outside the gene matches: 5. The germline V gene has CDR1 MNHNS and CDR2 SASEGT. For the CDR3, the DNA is TGTGCCAGCAGTGGACTAGCGTTTGTTGAGCAGTTCTTC. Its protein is CASSGLAFVEQFF.

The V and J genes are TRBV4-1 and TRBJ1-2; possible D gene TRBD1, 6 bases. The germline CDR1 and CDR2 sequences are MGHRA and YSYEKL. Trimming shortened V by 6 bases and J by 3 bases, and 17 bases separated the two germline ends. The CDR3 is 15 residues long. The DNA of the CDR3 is TGCGCCAGCAGTCATTTATACAGGGCGGACTATGGCTACACCTTC. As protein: CASSHLYRADYGYTF.

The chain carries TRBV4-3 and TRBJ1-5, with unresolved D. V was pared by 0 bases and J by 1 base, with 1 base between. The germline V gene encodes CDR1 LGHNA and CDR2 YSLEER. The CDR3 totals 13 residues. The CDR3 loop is CASSQESNQPQHF. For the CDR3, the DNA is TGCGCCAGCAGCCAAGAGAGCAATCAGCCCCAGCATTTT.

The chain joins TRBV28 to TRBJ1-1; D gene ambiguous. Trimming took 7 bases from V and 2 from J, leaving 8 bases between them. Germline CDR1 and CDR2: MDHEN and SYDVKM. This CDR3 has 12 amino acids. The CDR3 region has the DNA TGTGCCAGCAATGAGGGAAACACTGAAGCTTTCTTT. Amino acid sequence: CASNEGNTEAFF.

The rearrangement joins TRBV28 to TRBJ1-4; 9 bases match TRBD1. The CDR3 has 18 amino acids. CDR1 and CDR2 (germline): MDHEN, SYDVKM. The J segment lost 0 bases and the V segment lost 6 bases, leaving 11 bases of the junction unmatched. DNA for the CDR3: TGTGCCAGCAGCCTCACCGGGACAGGGTTCTCAACTAATGAAAAACTGTTTTTT. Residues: CASSLTGTGFSTNEKLFF.

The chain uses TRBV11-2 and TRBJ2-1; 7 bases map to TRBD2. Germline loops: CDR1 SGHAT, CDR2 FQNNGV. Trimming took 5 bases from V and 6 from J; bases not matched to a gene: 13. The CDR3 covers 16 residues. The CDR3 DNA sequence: TGTGCCAGCAGCCTACTGGGGCCTACTAGCGCCAATGAGCAGTTCTTC. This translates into CASSLLGPTSANEQFF.

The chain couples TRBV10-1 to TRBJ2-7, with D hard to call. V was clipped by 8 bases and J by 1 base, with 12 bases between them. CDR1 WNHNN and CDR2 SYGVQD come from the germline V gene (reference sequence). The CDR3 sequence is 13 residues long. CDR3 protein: CASAPDGSYEQYF. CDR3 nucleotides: TGCGCCAGCGCCCCAGACGGTTCCTACGAGCAGTACTTC.

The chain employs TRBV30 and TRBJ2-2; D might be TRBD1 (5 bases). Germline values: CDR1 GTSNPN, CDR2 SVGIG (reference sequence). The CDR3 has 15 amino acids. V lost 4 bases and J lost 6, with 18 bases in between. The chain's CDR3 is CAWKGTSFRAGELFF. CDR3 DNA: TGTGCCTGGAAGGGTACGTCTTTCAGGGCCGGGGAGCTGTTTTTT.

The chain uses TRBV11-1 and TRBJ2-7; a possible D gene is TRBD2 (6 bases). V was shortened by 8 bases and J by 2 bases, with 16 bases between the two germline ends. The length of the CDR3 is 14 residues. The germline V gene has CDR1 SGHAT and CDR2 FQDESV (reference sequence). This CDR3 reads CASSFGGLPYEQYF. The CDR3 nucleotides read TGTGCCAGCTCCTTCGGAGGGCTACCCTACGAGCAGTACTTC.

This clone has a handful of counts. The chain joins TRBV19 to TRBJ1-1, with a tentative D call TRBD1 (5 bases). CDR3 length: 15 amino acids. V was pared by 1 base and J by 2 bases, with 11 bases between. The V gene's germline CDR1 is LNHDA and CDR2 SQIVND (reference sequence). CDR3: CASSIGSGFNTEAFF. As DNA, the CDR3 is TGTGCCAGTAGTATAGGTTCAGGGTTCAACACTGAAGCTTTCTTT.

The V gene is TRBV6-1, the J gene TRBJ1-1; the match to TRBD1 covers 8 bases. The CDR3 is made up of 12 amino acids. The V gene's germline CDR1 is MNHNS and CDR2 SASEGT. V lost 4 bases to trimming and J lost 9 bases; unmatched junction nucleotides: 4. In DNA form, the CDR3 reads TGTGCCAGCAGTGTGGACAGGGTCAAAGCTTTCTTT. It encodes CASSVDRVKAFF.

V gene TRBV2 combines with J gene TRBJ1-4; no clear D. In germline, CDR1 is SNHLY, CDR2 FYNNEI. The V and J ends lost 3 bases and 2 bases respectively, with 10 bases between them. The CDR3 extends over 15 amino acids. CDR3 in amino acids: CASSEGRATNEKLFF. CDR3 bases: TGTGCCAGCAGTGAGGGGAGGGCGACTAATGAAAAACTGTTTTTT.